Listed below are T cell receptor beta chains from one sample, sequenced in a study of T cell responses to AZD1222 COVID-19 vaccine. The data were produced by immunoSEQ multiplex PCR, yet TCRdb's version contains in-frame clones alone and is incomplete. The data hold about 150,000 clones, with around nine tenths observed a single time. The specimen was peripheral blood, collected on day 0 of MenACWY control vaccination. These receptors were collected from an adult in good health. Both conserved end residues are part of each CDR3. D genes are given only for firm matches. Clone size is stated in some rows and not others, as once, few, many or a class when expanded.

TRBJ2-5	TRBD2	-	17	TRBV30	TGTGCCTGGAGTTTCACAACCGGGACTAGCGGGGTCGAGACCCAGTACTTC	CAWSFTTGTSGVETQYF
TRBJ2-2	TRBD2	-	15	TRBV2	TGTGCCGTGACTAGCGGGAGGGCCCGCACCGGGGAGCTGTTTTTT	CAVTSGRARTGELFF
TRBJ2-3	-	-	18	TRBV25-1	TGTGCCAGCAGTGAACGGTCGACAGGAGGGCCTCACACAGATACGCAGTATTTT	CASSERSTGGPHTDTQYF
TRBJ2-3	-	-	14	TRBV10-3	TGTGCCATCAGTGAGGGGGACAGCACAGATACGCAGTATTTT	CAISEGDSTDTQYF
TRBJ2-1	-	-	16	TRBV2	TGTGCCAGCAGTGAAGGCGGACCCGTAGCCGCAATGGAGCAGTTCTTC	CASSEGGPVAAMEQFF
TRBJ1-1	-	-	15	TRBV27	TGTGCCAGCAGTTTCCGGGGCCTCCCAGACACTGAAGCTTTCTTT	CASSFRGLPDTEAFF
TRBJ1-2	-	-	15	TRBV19	TGTGCCAGTAGTATGGGTACGGATTCCTACTATGGCTACACCTTC	CASSMGTDSYYGYTF
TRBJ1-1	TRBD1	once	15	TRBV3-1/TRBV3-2	TGTGCCAGCGCCTCCGCGGCAGGGGGTATGACTGAAGCTTTCTTT	CASASAAGGMTEAFF
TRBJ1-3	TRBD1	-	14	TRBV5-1	TGCGCCAGCACTACAGGGGGTGCTGGAAACACCATATATTTT	CASTTGGAGNTIYF
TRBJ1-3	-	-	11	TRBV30	TGTGCCTGGAGTCCCCCGGGGACCATATATTTT	CAWSPPGTIYF
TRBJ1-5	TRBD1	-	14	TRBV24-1	TGTGCCACCAGTGATCCAGGGGGAGCGGGACCCCAGCATTTT	CATSDPGGAGPQHF
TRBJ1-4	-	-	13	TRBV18	TGTGCCAGCTCACCGCAGGGAATCGAAAAACTGTTTTTT	CASSPQGIEKLFF
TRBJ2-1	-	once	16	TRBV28	TGTGCCAGCAGTTTGGTCCCGCCGAGCTCCTACAATGAGCAGTTCTTC	CASSLVPPSSYNEQFF
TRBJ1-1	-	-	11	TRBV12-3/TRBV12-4	TGTGCCAGCAGTTTGGGCAGGCAAGCTTTCTTT	CASSLGRQAFF
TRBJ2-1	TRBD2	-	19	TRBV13	TGTGCCAGCAGCTGCAACGGGACTAGCGGGAGGGCCATCTACAATGAGCAGTTCTTC	CASSCNGTSGRAIYNEQFF
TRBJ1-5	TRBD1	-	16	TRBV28	TGTGCCAGCAGACTGGGAGGGGGCGGCGGCAATCAGCCCCAGCATTTT	CASRLGGGGGNQPQHF
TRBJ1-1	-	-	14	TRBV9	TGTGCCAGCAGCGTAGATACGGGCGGAATCGAAGCTTTCTTT	CASSVDTGGIEAFF
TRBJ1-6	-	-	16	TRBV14	TGTGCCAGCAGCCCAAGAGGGGTATGGGCCAATTCACCCCTCCACTTT	CASSPRGVWANSPLHF
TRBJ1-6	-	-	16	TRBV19	TGTGCCAGTAGTAAGGTCAATTCCGCCTATAATTCACCCCTCCACTTT	CASSKVNSAYNSPLHF
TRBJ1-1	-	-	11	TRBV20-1	TGCAGTGCGGGATCGAACACTGAAGCTTTCTTT	CSAGSNTEAFF
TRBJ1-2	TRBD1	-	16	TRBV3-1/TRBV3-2	TGTGCCAGCAGCCTCGGAGGTGCAGGGGGCGCGAATGGCTACACCTTC	CASSLGGAGGANGYTF
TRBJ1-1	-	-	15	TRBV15	TGTGCCACCAGCAGAGAACCTCTCATGAACACTGAAGCTTTCTTT	CATSREPLMNTEAFF
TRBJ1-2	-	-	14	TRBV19	TGTGCCAGTAGTATACCCCCAGGAAGGTATGGCTACACCTTC	CASSIPPGRYGYTF
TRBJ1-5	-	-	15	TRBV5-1	TGCGCCAGCAGCTTGTCGTCCGGGAACAATCAGCCCCAGCATTTT	CASSLSSGNNQPQHF
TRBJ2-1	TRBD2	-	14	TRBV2	TGTGCCACTACCCAGCGGGGGGTGTACAATGAGCAGTTCTTC	CATTQRGVYNEQFF
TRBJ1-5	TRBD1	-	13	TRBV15	TGTGCCACCAGCGGTCAGGGGGGGCAGCCCCAGCATTTT	CATSGQGGQPQHF
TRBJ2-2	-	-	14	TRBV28	TGTGCCAGCAGTTTAGGTCAGTTGGCCGGGGAGCTGTTTTTT	CASSLGQLAGELFF
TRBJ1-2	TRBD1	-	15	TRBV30	TGTGCCTGGGGGGATCGTCTGGGACAGTCTAGTGGCTACACCTTC	CAWGDRLGQSSGYTF
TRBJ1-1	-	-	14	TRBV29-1	TGCAGCGTTGAAGAACCGGGTTGGGGCACTGAAGCTTTCTTT	CSVEEPGWGTEAFF
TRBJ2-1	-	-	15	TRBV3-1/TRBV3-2	TGTGCCAGCAGCCACCTACTATCACGGGTAGACGGGCAGTTCTTC	CASSHLLSRVDGQFF
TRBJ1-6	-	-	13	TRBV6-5	TGTGCCACCCATCTTGGCGGTAATTCACCCCTCCACTTT	CATHLGGNSPLHF
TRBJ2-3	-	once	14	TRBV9	TGTGCCAGCAGCGTCTCGACAACTACAGATACGCAGTATTTT	CASSVSTTTDTQYF
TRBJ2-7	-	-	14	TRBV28	TGTGCCAGCAGTGAGGGACTTGTCATCCACGAGCAGTACTTC	CASSEGLVIHEQYF
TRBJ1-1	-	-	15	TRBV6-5	TGTGCCAGCAGTTTGTTTGGTGAGGTTGGGACTGAAGCTTTCTTT	CASSLFGEVGTEAFF
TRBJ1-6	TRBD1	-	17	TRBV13	TGTGCCAGCAGCTTAGGGGCAGGGGGCACGTATAATTCACCCCTCCACTTT	CASSLGAGGTYNSPLHF
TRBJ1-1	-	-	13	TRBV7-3	TGTGCCAGCAGCTCAGGCTTAGGGGATGAAGCTTTCTTT	CASSSGLGDEAFF
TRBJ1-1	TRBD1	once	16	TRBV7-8	TGTGCCAGCAGCTTAGGACAGGGGGGCTCGGGCACTGAAGCTTTCTTT	CASSLGQGGSGTEAFF
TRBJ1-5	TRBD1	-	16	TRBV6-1	TGTGCCAGCAGTGACCAGGGGGCCCGGCTAGGACAGCCCCAGCATTTT	CASSDQGARLGQPQHF
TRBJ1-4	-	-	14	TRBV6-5	TGTGCCAGCACGCGGGCAGGGGTTGGAGAAAAACTGTTTTTT	CASTRAGVGEKLFF
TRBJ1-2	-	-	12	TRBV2	TGTGCCAGCAGTGTAGACAGCCCGCCTTGCACCTTC	CASSVDSPPCTF
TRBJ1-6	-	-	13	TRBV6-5	TGTGCCAGCAGTTTGTCAGGGGTATCACCCCTCCACTTT	CASSLSGVSPLHF
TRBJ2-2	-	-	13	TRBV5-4	TGTGCCAGCGGCGCGGGCACCACCGGGGAGCTGTTTTTT	CASGAGTTGELFF
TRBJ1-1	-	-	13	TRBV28	TGTGCCAGCAGCTACCCTTTTGTTACTGAAGCTTTCTTT	CASSYPFVTEAFF
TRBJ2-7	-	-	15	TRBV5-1	TGCGCCAGCAGCTTTCTTACTAGCCTGCCCTACGAGCAGTACTTC	CASSFLTSLPYEQYF
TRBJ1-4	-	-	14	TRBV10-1	TGCGCCAGCAGTGACCTTGGGGATCGTGAAAAACTGTTTTTT	CASSDLGDREKLFF
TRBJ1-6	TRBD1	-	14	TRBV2	TGTGCCAGCAGTGCCGGGACAGGCACTTCACCCCTCCACTTT	CASSAGTGTSPLHF
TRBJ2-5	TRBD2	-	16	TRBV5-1	TGCGCCAGCAGCACCGCCGGCGGGGGGGTCCAGGAGACCCAGTACTTC	CASSTAGGGVQETQYF
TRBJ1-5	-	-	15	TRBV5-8	TGTGCCAGCAGCGTCGGATCTTATAGCAATCAGCCCCAGCATTTT	CASSVGSYSNQPQHF
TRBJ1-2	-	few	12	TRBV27	TGTGCCAGCAGCGGTGGCCGCTGGGGCTACACCTTC	CASSGGRWGYTF
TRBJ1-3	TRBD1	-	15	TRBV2	TGTGCCAGCAAACAGGGGCAGAGCTCTGGAAACACCATATATTTT	CASKQGQSSGNTIYF
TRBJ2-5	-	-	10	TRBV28	TGTGCCAGCAGCAAAGAGACCCAGTACTTC	CASSKETQYF
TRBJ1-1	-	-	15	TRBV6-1	TGTGCCAGCAGTGAATGGGGCCTCCTGGAGGCTGAAGCTTTCTTT	CASSEWGLLEAEAFF
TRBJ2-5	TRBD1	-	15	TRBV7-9	TGTGCCAGCAGCCCGGGGACAGGGGGCGAGGAGACCCAGTACTTC	CASSPGTGGEETQYF
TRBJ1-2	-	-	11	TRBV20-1	TGCAGCACGGTACCGGACTATGGCTACACCTTC	CSTVPDYGYTF
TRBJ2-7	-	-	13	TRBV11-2	TGTGCCAGCAGCCGTCCGGACCGGTACGAGCAGTACTTC	CASSRPDRYEQYF
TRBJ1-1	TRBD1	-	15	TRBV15	TGTGCCACCAGCAGCCAACAGGGGGCCGTTACTGAAGCTTTCTTT	CATSSQQGAVTEAFF
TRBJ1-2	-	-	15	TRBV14	TGTGCCAGCAGCCAAGGCTTTGGGTTCATCTATGGCTACACCTTC	CASSQGFGFIYGYTF
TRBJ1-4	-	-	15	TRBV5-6	TGTGCCAGCAGCACTAGGGACCGCAGAAATGAAAAACTGTTTTTT	CASSTRDRRNEKLFF
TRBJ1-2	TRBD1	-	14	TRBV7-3	TGTGCCAGCAGCCAGGGGGCCGCCGGTTATGGCTACACCTTC	CASSQGAAGYGYTF
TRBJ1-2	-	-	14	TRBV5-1	TGCGCCAGCAGCACCTCAGGGGAAGTCGCTGGCTACACCTTC	CASSTSGEVAGYTF